The clone carrying this T cell receptor (beta chain) was counted a few times. Its antigen is currently unknown. This specimen belongs to a study of post-analysis software for immune sequencing data. Findings and caveats of the study: With F measure, samples from one preparation batch clustered together strongly. The study found TRBV5-6, TRBV5-1 and TRBV20-1 among five TRBV segments more frequent in patients than controls.

V was shortened by 6 bases and J by 5 bases, with 14 bases between the two germline ends. CDR3 length equals 14 residues. Unique molecular identifiers had been added to the TCR beta cDNA libraries. Each CDR3 protein is one row after TCRdb ran MiXCR on the PCR reads. The sample records 700,000 to 900,000 distinct CDR3 sequences, 35% to 55% being singletons. The V gene is TRBV12-3 or TRBV12-4, the J gene TRBJ2-4; weak D call: TRBD2 (6 bases). The receptor was derived from a girl between 5 and 17 years old with multiple sclerosis. The sample was blood. This chain's CDR3 is CASRRGGSENIQYF. CDR3 bases: TGTGCCAGCAGACGGGGAGGATCTGAAAACATTCAGTACTTC.